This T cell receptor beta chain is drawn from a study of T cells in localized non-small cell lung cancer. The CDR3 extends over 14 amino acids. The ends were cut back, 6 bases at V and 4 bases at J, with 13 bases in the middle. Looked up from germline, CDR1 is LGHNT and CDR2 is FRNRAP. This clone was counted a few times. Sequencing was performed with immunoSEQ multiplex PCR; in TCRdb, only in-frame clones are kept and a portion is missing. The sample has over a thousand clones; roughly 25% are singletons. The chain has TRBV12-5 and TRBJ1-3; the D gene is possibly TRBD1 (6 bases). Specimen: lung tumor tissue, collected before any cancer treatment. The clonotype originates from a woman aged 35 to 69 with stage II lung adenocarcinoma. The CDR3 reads CASGWGGVGNTIYF. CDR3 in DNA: TGTGCTAGTGGATGGGGGGGCGTCGGAAACACCATATATTTT. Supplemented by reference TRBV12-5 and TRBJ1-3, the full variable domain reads DARVTQTPRHKVTEMGQEVTMRCQPILGHNTVFWYRQTMMQGLELLAYFRNRAPLDDSGMPKDRFSAEMPDATLATLKIQPSEPRDSAVYFCASGWGGVGNTIYFGEGSWLTVV.